The present entry profiles one T cell receptor (beta chain) with its context. The V end lost 6 bases, the J end lost 10 bases, and 21 bases lay between the germline ends. The germline V gene has CDR1 MNHEY and CDR2 SVGEGT. The CDR3 sequence is 14 residues long. Two-round multiplex PCR on genomic DNA was the method by which TCR beta CDR3 was amplified. Gene-specific primers for each TRBV and TRBJ gene drove first-round PCR. Each CDR3 protein is one row after TCRdb ran MiXCR on the multiplex PCR reads. The repertoire holds approximately 20,000 distinct CDR3 sequences, with around two fifths as singletons. The source of the sample is a study of prognosis after radiotherapy for stage I lung cancer. Study context: SBRT spanned 3 to 5 fractions, reaching a biologically effective dose of at least 100 Gy.

This sample comprised PBMCs, obtained before or after stereotactic body radiation therapy (not recorded which). The V gene is TRBV6-2 or TRBV6-3, the J gene TRBJ1-2; D might be TRBD1 (5 bases). The receptor's source is a donor aged 50 or older with non-small cell lung cancer. The CDR3 region is CASRPSGGRFVYTF. CDR3 DNA: TGTGCCAGCAGACCGTCGGGGGGGAGGTTTGTCTACACCTTC.